This record looks at one T cell receptor (beta chain) sequence and its context. The sample comes from a study of CD8 T cells in ankylosing spondylitis. From the 5' RACE reads, TCRdb called clonotypes with MiXCR, one entry per CDR3 protein. This sample yields 100,000 to 150,000 distinct CDR3 sequences, of which over 6.5% are seen a single time; less than 15% belongs to the top ten. Germline assignment: CDR1 SQVTM and CDR2 ANQGSEA. The CDR3 covers 14 residues. Trimming left V 1 base short and J 8 bases short, with 14 bases between. Sequencing used blood, either unsorted or a sorted T cell fraction (not recorded which). The TCR sequence derives from a male donor with ankylosing spondylitis or in good health (not recorded which). The V call is TRBV29-1, the J call TRBJ1-4; D remains unclear. This CDR3 reads CSVEAGSLGEKLFF. The CDR3 nucleotides read TGCAGCGTTGAAGCGGGATCCCTCGGGGAAAAACTGTTTTTT.